The 21 T cell receptor beta chains listed next were all sequenced from one sample in a study of breast tumors, draining lymph nodes, adjacent tissues. TCRdb independently ran MiXCR on the multiplex PCR reads; one entry per CDR3 protein. Among about 170,000 distinct CDR3 sequences listed, 33% were seen once. Breast cancer patients provided tissue from their axillary draining lymph nodes. The material sequenced was axillary lymph node tissue. The receptors derive from a female donor with breast cancer. Some clones in this sample may be carry-over from other donors' samples.

The rearrangement joins TRBV13 to TRBJ2-7, with 7 bases identical to TRBD2. Looked up from germline, CDR1 is PRHDT and CDR2 is FYEKMQ (reference sequence). The trim removed 0 bases at V and 9 bases at J, leaving 8 bases unmatched. The CDR3 runs 14 residues. CDR3 bases: TGTGCCAGCAGCTTAGGAGCGGGGAGCCACGGGCAGTACTTC. It codes for CASSLGAGSHGQYF.

V gene TRBV5-1 combines with J gene TRBJ1-1, with D tentatively TRBD1 (5 bases). Deletions cut 0 bases from V and 0 bases from J, with 9 bases between. The V gene's germline CDR1 is SGHRS and CDR2 YFSETQ. The CDR3 runs to 15 residues. CDR3 DNA sequence: TGCGCCAGCAGCTTGGCTCGGGGGATGAACACTGAAGCTTTCTTT. Protein sequence: CASSLARGMNTEAFF.

This clonotype has just a few counts. Since a much larger clone is just one base distant, this may be a read error. CDR3 nucleotides: TGTGCCAGCAGTTCCTCGATGGGCCAAGGAAGCAATCAGCCCCAGCATTTT. Translated, it gives CASSSSMGQGSNQPQHF. This chain links TRBV6-6 with TRBJ1-5, with D hard to call. V shed 4 bases and J shed 1 base, with 17 bases lying between them. The CDR3 consists of 17 residues. Per the germline V gene, CDR1 is MNHNY and CDR2 is SVGAGI (reference sequence).

The chain uses TRBV10-1 and TRBJ2-2; no definite D call. Trimming shortened V by 2 bases and J by 7 bases, and 5 bases separated the two germline ends. In germline, CDR1 is WNHNN, CDR2 SYGVQD (reference sequence). This CDR3 spans 12 amino acids. CDR3 nucleotide sequence: TGCGCCAGCAGTGAGAGGGACGGGGAGCTGTTTTTT. Amino acids: CASSERDGELFF.

This clonotype was seen at least ten times. V and J are TRBV27 and TRBJ1-4, with 10 bases aligning to TRBD1. V shed 5 bases, J shed 10 bases, and the junction held 4 bases outside the gene matches. This CDR3 is built from 13 residues. The germline gives CDR1 MNHEY, CDR2 SMNVEV (reference sequence). The CDR3 nucleotides read TGTGCCAGCAGTGCGGGACAGGGGAGAAAACTGTTTTTT. This encodes CASSAGQGRKLFF.

This clonotype was counted ten times or more. The chain carries TRBV12-5 and TRBJ2-2; D possibly uses TRBD1 or TRBD2 (5 bases each). Looked up from germline, CDR1 is LGHNT and CDR2 is FRNRAP. The CDR3 contains 16 residues. V lost 3 bases, J lost 4 bases, and 15 bases lay in between. The DNA of the CDR3 is TGTGCTAGTGGTTTTAATCAGGGCGGGTTCACCGGGGAGCTGTTTTTT. The encoded protein is CASGFNQGGFTGELFF.

This chain uses TRBV6-5 with TRBJ2-4; 12 nucleotides align to TRBD2. The CDR3 sequence is 15 residues long. Per the germline V gene, CDR1 is MNHEY and CDR2 is SVGAGI. V lost 5 bases to trimming and J lost 6 bases; unmatched junction nucleotides: 5. The CDR3 is CASSPRGLAGNIQYF. The CDR3 DNA reads as TGTGCCAGCAGTCCGAGGGGACTAGCGGGAAACATTCAGTACTTC.

On this clonotype itself: It may be a read error: a sequence one base away is much more abundant. The rearrangement uses TRBV7-9 and TRBJ2-1; TRBD2 agrees at 10 bases. The CDR3 runs 15 residues. Germline loops: CDR1 SEHNR, CDR2 FQNEAQ (reference sequence). The CDR3 coding sequence is TGTGCCAGCAGCTCGGGACTAGCGATGAACAATGAGCAGCTCTTC. Protein product: CASSSGLAMNNEQLF.

The table lists this clonotype with a count of one. A much larger clone lies one base from this, so it may be a read error. The V and J genes are TRBV6-1 and TRBJ2-7; D possibly matches TRBD1 or TRBD2 (5 bases each). Trimming left V 6 bases short and J 6 bases short, with 15 bases between. The CDR3 length is 13 residues. Germline V gives CDR1 MNHNS, CDR2 SASEGT. CDR3 amino acids: CASRDRGDREQYF. The CDR3 nucleotides are TGTGCCAGCAGAGATAGAGGGGACCGCGAGCAGTACTTC.

As to this clonotype: A much larger clone sits a single nucleotide away, making a read error possible. J is TRBJ2-5 and V is TRBV11-1; either TRBD1 or TRBD2 may fit D (5 bases each). The V end lost 2 bases, the J end lost 5 bases, and 15 bases lay between the germline ends. This CDR3 comprises 15 residues. Germline-derived CDR1 and CDR2 are SGHAT and FQDESV (reference sequence). This CDR3 reads CASSLPQGPGETQYF. The CDR3 coding sequence is TGTGCCAGCAGCTTACCCCAGGGACCGGGGGAGACCCAGTACTTC.

The J gene is TRBJ1-3, the V gene TRBV7-2, with D unresolved. The CDR3 loop spans 17 amino acids. CDR1 is SGHTA, CDR2 FQGNSA, per germline. Deletions cut 0 bases from V and 0 bases from J, with 12 bases between. The CDR3 sequence: CTSSLAPGLHSGNTIYF. The CDR3 DNA is TGTACCAGCAGCTTAGCCCCCGGCCTCCACTCTGGAAACACCATATATTTT.

V and J are TRBV20-1 and TRBJ2-3; 9 nucleotides match TRBD2. Germline V gives CDR1 DFQATT, CDR2 SNEGSKA (reference sequence). This CDR3 region has 14 residues. With V trimmed by 3 bases and J by 11 bases, 12 bases remained unmatched. The CDR3 DNA reads TGCAGTGCTAGCCGCGGGGGGGGAAACAATGAGCAGTATTTT. It specifies CSASRGGGNNEQYF.

This clonotype was found a few times. The V gene is TRBV20-1, the J gene TRBJ2-2, with D possibly being TRBD2 (6 bases). Germline CDR1 reads DFQATT; CDR2 reads SNEGSKA (reference sequence). Trimming removed 5 bases from V and 5 bases from J, with 15 bases in between. This CDR3 region has 14 residues. The CDR3 bases are TGCAGTGCTCGCGGGACCCTCGGGACCGGGGAGCTGTTTTTT. Protein: CSARGTLGTGELFF.

As concerns this clonotype: A junction boundary mismatches the germline segment, possibly from a read error. V usage is TRBV18 and J usage is TRBJ2-3, with 10 bases fitting TRBD2. The germline gives CDR1 KGHSH, CDR2 LQKENI. The CDR3 runs 17 residues. DNA of the CDR3: TGTACCAGCTCACCGGCGGCTAGCGGGGGCCCCACAGATACGCAGTATTTT. This encodes CTSSPAASGGPTDTQYF.

At least ten counts were recorded for this clonotype. This chain connects TRBV12-3 or TRBV12-4 to TRBJ2-7; D not resolved. V dropped 5 bases and J dropped 1 base, with 6 bases sitting between them. The CDR3 is 12 residues long. CDR3 DNA: TGTGCCAGCAGTGCTGGGTCCTACGAGCAGTACTTC. As protein: CASSAGSYEQYF.

This clonotype has only one observation. The chain employs TRBV15 and TRBJ2-1; D might be TRBD1 (7 bases). This CDR3 is built from 14 residues. Germline values: CDR1 LNHNV, CDR2 YYDKDF (reference sequence). Trimming left V 3 bases short and J 7 bases short, with 13 bases between. The CDR3 DNA reads TGTGCCACCAGCAGGGAGGGGGCAACTAATGAGCAGTTCTTC. Protein sequence: CATSREGATNEQFF.

The chain joins TRBV7-9 to TRBJ2-3; a weak D match, TRBD2 (5 bases). The CDR3 contains 18 residues. V was cut by 4 bases and J by 0 bases, with 20 bases left in between. Germline CDR1 and CDR2: SEHNR and FQNEAQ (reference sequence). The CDR3 coding sequence is TGTGCCAGCAGCTCAACACTAGTGGGAACTCTCAGCACAGATACGCAGTATTTT. It yields the protein CASSSTLVGTLSTDTQYF.

This chain links TRBV7-9 with TRBJ1-1; no clear D gene. Germline V gene data show CDR1 as SEHNR and CDR2 as FQNEAQ (reference sequence). This CDR3 is built from 13 residues. Trimming shortened V by 4 bases and J by 1 base, and 7 bases separated the two germline ends. The CDR3 loop reads CASSSPGNTEAFF. DNA for the CDR3: TGTGCCAGCAGCTCTCCGGGGAACACTGAAGCTTTCTTT. Using reference TRBV7-9 and TRBJ1-1 for the parts outside the CDR3, the full variable domain is DTGVSQNPRHKITKRGQNVTFRCDPISEHNRLYWYRQTLGQGPEFLTYFQNEAQLEKSRLLSDRFSAERPKGSFSTLEIQRTEQGDSAMYLCASSSPGNTEAFFGQGTRLTVV.

This clonotype was seen repeatedly, ten times or more. The chain carries TRBV4-3 and TRBJ2-1, with D perhaps TRBD2 (6 bases). This CDR3 comprises 13 residues. The germline V gene encodes CDR1 LGHNA and CDR2 YSLEER. Trimming removed 2 bases from V and 8 bases from J, with 10 bases in between. The CDR3 here is CASSQTEGDEQFF. DNA of the CDR3: TGCGCCAGCAGCCAAACGGAGGGCGATGAGCAGTTCTTC.

The table lists this clonotype with many counts. The junction departs from germline at one end; a sequencing error may be responsible. The rearrangement uses TRBV9 and TRBJ1-6; no firm D call. Per the germline V gene, CDR1 is SGDLS and CDR2 is YYNGEE. CDR3 size: 11 residues. The CDR3 DNA sequence: TGTGCCAGCAGCGGAGTATTGGGGTGGGACTTT. This sequence encodes CASSGVLGWDF. Combining the CDR3 with reference TRBV9 and TRBJ1-6 gives the whole variable domain DSGVTQTPKHLITATGQRVTLRCSPRSGDLSVYWYQQSLDQGLQFLIQYYNGEERAKGNILERFSAQQFPDLHSELNLSSLELGDSALYFCASSGVLGWDFGNGTRLTVT.

The gene calls are TRBV20-1 and TRBJ2-5; tentatively, D is TRBD2 (6 bases). CDR1 is DFQATT, CDR2 SNEGSKA, per germline (reference sequence). The CDR3 extends over 14 amino acids. Trimming removed 1 base at V and 7 bases at J, with 16 bases between. The CDR3 bases are TGCAGTGCTAGAGGGTGGAGGACTACCGGGACCCAGTACTTC. Its translation: CSARGWRTTGTQYF.